Each of the 23 T cell receptor beta chains below was sequenced from the same sample in a study of neurological immune-mediated disorders. TCRdb reprocessed the 5' RACE reads with MiXCR, giving one entry per CDR3 protein. Among tens of thousands of distinct CDR3 sequences listed, about 8% were seen once. Indicated time point: longitudinal time-point 3. Sequencing was carried out using PBMCs. The source of these receptors is a woman aged 40 to 55 in good health.

This clonotype came up a few times. The chain is built from TRBV7-6 and TRBJ1-1; tentatively, D is TRBD1 (6 bases). Germline CDR1 is SGHVS and CDR2 is FNYEAQ. This CDR3 has 16 residues. The V end lost 1 base, the J end lost 4 bases, and 16 bases lay between the germline ends. The CDR3: CASSLVAGAYGTEAFF. Here the CDR3 DNA reads TGTGCCAGCAGCTTAGTAGCGGGGGCGTATGGCACTGAAGCTTTCTTT.

This clonotype has a count of ten or more. This chain's CDR3 is CASSSGGPLSSSFF. The CDR3 coding sequence is TGTGCCAGCAGTTCGGGGGGACCTCTCTCTAGCTCTTTCTTT. The rearrangement joins TRBV27 to TRBJ1-1; the D gene is possibly TRBD1 (5 bases). Looked up from germline, CDR1 is MNHEY and CDR2 is SMNVEV (reference sequence). V lost 4 bases and J lost 12, with 21 bases in between. This CDR3 spans 14 amino acids.

This clonotype was found many times. The chain uses TRBV6-1 and TRBJ2-1; 12 bases line up with TRBD2. The CDR3 spans 16 residues. The V and J ends lost 5 bases and 4 bases, in that order; junction bases with no gene match: 6. Germline loops: CDR1 MNHNS, CDR2 SASEGT. This CDR3 is CASSPPGLAGYNEQFF. CDR3 DNA: TGTGCCAGCAGTCCTCCGGGACTAGCGGGTTACAATGAGCAGTTCTTC.

This clonotype was seen at least ten times. The rearrangement joins TRBV20-1 to TRBJ1-5, with D uncertain. From germline, CDR1 is DFQATT and CDR2 SNEGSKA (reference sequence). The CDR3 consists of 15 residues. V was pared by 3 bases and J by 2 bases, with 14 bases between. Here the CDR3 DNA reads TGCAGTGCTAGCAAGAGGACCCATGGCAATCAGCCCCAGCATTTT. Its protein product is CSASKRTHGNQPQHF.

The chain uses TRBV12-3 or TRBV12-4 and TRBJ2-1; 16 bases are a match to TRBD2. This CDR3 contains 20 residues. Losses at the gene ends were 5 bases for V and 1 base for J; bases not matched to a gene: 11. The CDR3 region has the DNA TGTGCCAGCAGTCACCGACCGGGACTAGCGGGGGGGCGGTCCTACAATGAGCAGTTCTTC. Translated: CASSHRPGLAGGRSYNEQFF.

This clonotype was observed at least ten times. The chain carries TRBV7-9 and TRBJ1-1, with D hard to call. V lost 1 base and J 4 bases, leaving 7 bases between the germline ends. Germline V gene data show CDR1 as SEHNR and CDR2 as FQNEAQ (reference sequence). The CDR3 has 13 amino acids. The CDR3, as DNA: TGTGCCAGCAGCTTAGTATCCAGCACTGAAGCTTTCTTT. This translates into CASSLVSSTEAFF.

This clonotype was seen ten or more times. The chain employs TRBV12-3 or TRBV12-4 and TRBJ2-1, with a tentative D call TRBD1 (5 bases). Trimming pared 4 bases from V and 4 bases from J, leaving 14 bases between. The CDR3 is made up of 15 amino acids. The DNA for the CDR3 is TGTGCCAGCAGTTGGCTAAGGGGCGCGTACAATGAGCAGTTCTTC. Its protein product is CASSWLRGAYNEQFF.

Concerning this clonotype: Mismatch with germline at one junction end may stem from a read error. The gene calls are TRBV5-1 and TRBJ2-1, with TRBD2 matching over 12 bases. Germline CDR1 and CDR2: SGHRS and YFSETQ. CDR3 length: 15 residues. CDR3 sequence (DNA): TGCGCCAGCAGCCTGGGACTAGCGGGTTACAATGATCAGTTCTTC. Protein: CASSLGLAGYNDQFF. The whole variable domain, remainder taken from reference TRBV5-1 and TRBJ2-1, is KAGVTQTPRYLIKTRGQQVTLSCSPISGHRSVSWYQQTPGQGLQFLFEYFSETQRNKGNFPGRFSGRQFSNSRSEMNVSTLELGDSALYLCASSLGLAGYNDQFFGPGTRLTVL.

This clonotype was counted a few times. V is TRBV12-3 or TRBV12-4 and J is TRBJ2-1, with a tentative D call TRBD1 (5 bases). The CDR3 has 15 residues. V dropped 5 bases and J dropped 12 bases, with 23 bases sitting between them. This CDR3 reads CASSPPTSGQLGQFF. In DNA form, the CDR3 reads TGTGCCAGCAGTCCGCCCACCTCAGGGCAGCTGGGGCAGTTCTTC.

This clonotype was seen many times. The gene calls are TRBV29-1 and TRBJ2-3, with D possibly matching TRBD2 (5 bases). CDR3 length equals 14 residues. CDR1 is SQVTM, CDR2 ANQGSEA, per germline. The CDR3 loop reads CSAAAGAFTDTQYF. CDR3 sequence (DNA): TGCAGTGCCGCGGCGGGCGCGTTTACAGATACGCAGTATTTT.

The gene calls are TRBV6-5 and TRBJ1-6, with no clear D. Germline lookup yields CDR1 MNHEY and CDR2 SVGAGI. Trimming took off 7 bases at V and 8 bases at J, with 12 bases between the two ends. There are 13 residues in the CDR3. The CDR3 DNA is TGTGCCAGCACGGACGCTTTCCATTCACCCCTCCACTTT. This codes for CASTDAFHSPLHF.

The chain couples TRBV6-1 to TRBJ1-5; D perhaps matches TRBD1 (6 bases). V was shortened by 4 bases and J by 7 bases, with 20 bases between the two germline ends. This CDR3 is 16 amino acids long. CDR1 is MNHNS and CDR2 is SASEGT in the germline V gene. The CDR3 region has the DNA TGTGCCAGCAGTGGGGGGCTTGGGTTTATAGGGCAGCCCCAGCATTTT. Its protein is CASSGGLGFIGQPQHF.

This clonotype was recorded many times. The V gene is TRBV5-1, the J gene TRBJ2-5; 8 nucleotides line up with TRBD1. The CDR3 loop spans 16 amino acids. Trimming removed 2 bases from V and 4 bases from J; junction bases left unmatched: 10. Per the germline V gene, CDR1 is SGHRS and CDR2 is YFSETQ. CDR3 coding DNA: TGCGCCAGCAGCTTTTCAGGGGGCCCCGATGTAGAGACCCAGTACTTC. Translating gives CASSFSGGPDVETQYF.

This clonotype has at least ten counts. J is TRBJ1-2 and V is TRBV7-8; D remains unclear. The ends were cut back, 5 bases at V and 5 bases at J, with 24 bases in the middle. From germline, CDR1 is SGHVS and CDR2 FQNEAQ. This CDR3 has 17 amino acids. In DNA, the CDR3 is TGTGCCAGCAGCCCTTATCGGATAGTGAACCCCCAATATGGCTACACCTTC. It codes for CASSPYRIVNPQYGYTF.

This clonotype was detected many times. The chain has TRBV20-1 and TRBJ1-2; TRBD1 aligns across 8 bases. Per the germline V gene, CDR1 is DFQATT and CDR2 is SNEGSKA (reference sequence). V lost 6 bases to trimming and J lost 8 bases; unmatched junction nucleotides: 8. CDR3 size: 12 residues. CDR3 sequence: CSAPTGDSGYTF. The CDR3 DNA sequence: TGCAGTGCCCCGACAGGGGATAGCGGCTACACCTTC.

This clonotype was seen repeatedly, ten times or more. This chain joins TRBV20-1 and TRBJ2-5; TRBD1 matches 9 bases. The V gene's germline CDR1 is DFQATT and CDR2 SNEGSKA (reference sequence). There are 13 residues in the CDR3. V was clipped by 6 bases and J by 6 bases; unmatched bases: 8. DNA for the CDR3: TGCAGTGCCAACCACGGGACAGGGAAGACCCAGTACTTC. This codes for CSANHGTGKTQYF.

This clonotype was picked up many times. The J gene is TRBJ1-5, the V gene TRBV2, with 8 bases that match TRBD1. The germline V gene has CDR1 SNHLY and CDR2 FYNNEI. The CDR3 is made up of 19 amino acids. V shed 0 bases, J shed 2 bases, and the junction held 12 bases outside the gene matches. The CDR3 DNA reads TGTGCCAGCAGTGAAGCGCTTCGGATAGGGACAGGCCGCAATCAGCCCCAGCATTTT. Translation: CASSEALRIGTGRNQPQHF.

In this sample, this clonotype turned up many times. The rearrangement links TRBV6-5 to TRBJ2-1, with a possible D match to TRBD2 (6 bases). The CDR3 has 13 amino acids. Germline values: CDR1 MNHEY, CDR2 SVGAGI. With 3 bases removed from V and 10 bases from J, the gap between germline ends came to 13 bases. This CDR3 reads CASSYFRREEQFF. The CDR3 DNA reads TGTGCCAGCAGTTATTTCCGGCGGGAAGAGCAGTTCTTC.

This clonotype was seen repeatedly, ten times or more. V usage is TRBV29-1 and J usage is TRBJ2-2; 8 bases fit TRBD1. The CDR3 consists of 13 residues. Germline V gives CDR1 SQVTM, CDR2 ANQGSEA. V was clipped by 4 bases and J by 7 bases; unmatched bases: 5. The CDR3 nucleotides are TGCAGCGTTGCCGGACAGGGTGGCGGGGAGCTGTTTTTT. Translation gives CSVAGQGGGELFF.

This clonotype has at least ten counts. The rearrangement uses TRBV5-1 and TRBJ2-7; TRBD2 is a possible D gene (6 bases). The CDR3 contains 15 residues. V lost 0 bases and J 6 bases, leaving 16 bases between the germline ends. Germline CDR1 and CDR2: SGHRS and YFSETQ. Here the CDR3 reads CASSLAAGLSREQYF. DNA for the CDR3: TGCGCCAGCAGCTTGGCCGCGGGACTTTCTCGCGAGCAGTACTTC.

This clonotype has ten or more counts. V and J are TRBV11-2 and TRBJ1-5, with D uncertain. Trimming took 0 bases from V and 5 from J, leaving 5 bases between them. The CDR3 loop spans 13 amino acids. Per the germline V gene, CDR1 is SGHAT and CDR2 is FQNNGV. The CDR3, as DNA: TGTGCCAGCAGCTTAGACCCCTATCAGCCCCAGCATTTT. Protein product: CASSLDPYQPQHF.

Ten or more counts support this clonotype. The rearrangement uses TRBV6-2 or TRBV6-3 and TRBJ1-5; D uncertain. Germline CDR1 and CDR2: MNHEY and SVGEGT. CDR3 length equals 15 residues. The V gene lost 0 bases and the J gene lost 0 bases, with 6 bases spanning the gap. The CDR3, as DNA: TGTGCCAGCAGTTACTCCCTCGTTAGCAATCAGCCCCAGCATTTT. Protein: CASSYSLVSNQPQHF.

This clonotype was counted once. The CDR3 protein is CSANLRQGTYSYEQYF. The CDR3 DNA reads TGCAGTGCCAACCTCAGACAGGGGACTTACTCCTACGAGCAGTACTTC. V is TRBV20-1 and J is TRBJ2-7; 8 bases match TRBD1. V was pared by 6 bases and J by 0 bases, with 13 bases of the junction left unmatched. The CDR3 totals 16 residues. The V gene's germline CDR1 is DFQATT and CDR2 SNEGSKA (reference sequence).